These 25 T cell receptor beta chains originate from one sample sequenced in a study of early T cells in non-severe SARS-CoV-2 infection. TCRdb reanalysed the 5' RACE reads using MiXCR and keeps one entry per CDR3 protein. The table shows 65,000 to 95,000 distinct CDR3 sequences, with 7.5% to 10% occurring only once. The sequenced sample was whole blood. These receptors were collected from an adult who was a healthcare worker with PCR-confirmed SARS-CoV-2 infection or an uninfected control (not recorded which).

In this sample, this clonotype turned up many times. This chain links TRBV28 with TRBJ2-4, with 7 bases matching TRBD1. With V trimmed by 0 bases and J by 2 bases, 7 bases remained unmatched. The CDR3 has 17 amino acids. Germline values: CDR1 MDHEN, CDR2 SYDVKM. As DNA, the CDR3 is TGTGCCAGCAGTTTATGGGGATTACAGGGGTCCAAAAACATTCAGTACTTC. Residues: CASSLWGLQGSKNIQYF.

In its sample, this clonotype was seen once. This CDR3 is CASSRDREGEKLFF. In nucleotides, the CDR3 is TGTGCCAGCAGCCGCGACAGGGAAGGTGAAAAACTGTTTTTT. The chain uses TRBV5-4 and TRBJ1-4; 7 nucleotides line up with TRBD1. The CDR3 runs 14 residues. Germline V gives CDR1 SGHNT, CDR2 YYREEE (reference sequence). The V segment lost 4 bases and the J segment 7 bases; nucleotides outside the gene matches: 7.

The J gene is TRBJ2-1, the V gene TRBV10-3, with unresolved D. This CDR3 comprises 14 residues. V lost 3 bases and J 8 bases, leaving 14 bases between the germline ends. Per germline, CDR1 ENHRY and CDR2 SYGVKD. CDR3 amino acids: CAISEVTARDEQFF. The CDR3 DNA is TGTGCCATCAGTGAAGTGACTGCACGGGATGAGCAGTTCTTC.

This clonotype was found a few times. The J gene is TRBJ2-3, the V gene TRBV11-3; D call uncertain. There are 14 residues in the CDR3. The germline V and J ends were trimmed by 0 bases and 4 bases, with 8 bases remaining between them. CDR1 is SGHNT, CDR2 YENEEA, per germline. Written as DNA, the CDR3 is TGTGCCAGCAGCTTAGATGGCCGTTCAGATACGCAGTATTTT. Translating it yields CASSLDGRSDTQYF. The variable domain in full, with the rest retrieved from reference TRBV11-3 and TRBJ2-3, is EAGVVQSPRYKIIEKKQPVAFWCNPISGHNTLYWYLQNLGQGPELLIRYENEEAVDDSQLPKDRFSAERLKGVDSTLKIQPAELGDSAVYLCASSLDGRSDTQYFGPGTRLTVL.

With respect to this clonotype: A much larger clone differs by one base, so this may be a read error. CDR3 residues: CASSQTDSGANVLTF. CDR3 nucleotides: TGCGCCAGCAGCCAGACAGACTCTGGGGCCAACGTCCTGACTTTC. The genes are TRBV5-1 and TRBJ2-6; D might be TRBD1 (5 bases). The CDR3 runs 15 residues. Trimming removed 4 bases from V and 0 bases from J, with 8 bases in between. Germline lookup yields CDR1 SGHRS and CDR2 YFSETQ.

This clonotype was counted many times. This chain links TRBV20-1 with TRBJ2-7; TRBD2 aligns across 10 bases. V shed 3 bases and J 1 base; nucleotides not matched to a gene: 12. The CDR3 sequence is 17 residues long. Germline assignment: CDR1 DFQATT and CDR2 SNEGSKA (reference sequence). The CDR3 sequence is CSARLRLAGALSYEQYF. The CDR3, as DNA: TGCAGTGCTAGGCTGAGGCTAGCGGGAGCCCTTTCCTACGAGCAGTACTTC.

The gene calls are TRBV10-3 and TRBJ2-5; D is undetermined. CDR3 length: 12 amino acids. Trimming stripped 2 bases from V and 4 bases from J, with 5 bases between. The germline gives CDR1 ENHRY, CDR2 SYGVKD. CDR3 loop: CAISEHRETQYF. The DNA of the CDR3 is TGTGCCATCAGTGAGCATCGAGAGACCCAGTACTTC.

V and J are TRBV9 and TRBJ2-3; TRBD2 matches 8 bases. This CDR3 spans 16 amino acids. V gave up 0 bases and J gave up 0 bases; unmatched junction bases: 3. Germline V gene lookup returns CDR1 SGDLS and CDR2 YYNGEE. This chain's CDR3 is CASSVGPSGSTDTQYF. CDR3 DNA sequence: TGTGCCAGCAGCGTAGGTCCTAGCGGGAGCACAGATACGCAGTATTTT.

This clonotype came up many times. CDR3 nucleotide sequence: TGTGCCAGCAGCCAGTACGCAGCGGGAGCGGGAGATACGCAGTATTTT. Translation: CASSQYAAGAGDTQYF. The chain joins TRBV7-3 to TRBJ2-3; TRBD2 matches 8 bases. CDR1 is SGHTA, CDR2 FQGTGA, per germline. The CDR3 totals 16 residues. V shed 5 bases and J 5 bases; nucleotides not matched to a gene: 12.

The table lists this clonotype with many counts. V usage is TRBV12-3 or TRBV12-4 and J usage is TRBJ1-5; D is unresolved. The ends were cut back, 6 bases at V and 0 bases at J, with 9 bases in the middle. CDR3 length: 14 amino acids. The CDR3 spells CASSPDGSNQPQHF. The CDR3 coding sequence is TGTGCCAGCAGCCCGGACGGTAGCAATCAGCCCCAGCATTTT.

This clonotype was recorded a few times. The chain couples TRBV25-1 to TRBJ2-3; D assignment may be TRBD1 or TRBD2 (6 bases each). V shed 5 bases and J shed 3 bases, with 18 bases lying between them. The CDR3 runs to 16 residues. The germline V gene encodes CDR1 MGHDK and CDR2 SYGVNS. This CDR3 is CASSPGASIRTDTQYF. DNA for the CDR3: TGTGCCAGCAGTCCGGGGGCCTCTATCAGGACAGATACGCAGTATTTT.

CDR3 region: CASSLYDTQYF. Here the CDR3 DNA reads TGCGCCAGCAGCTTGTACGATACGCAGTATTTT. This chain uses TRBV5-1 with TRBJ2-3; D unclear. The CDR3 loop spans 11 amino acids. CDR1 SGHRS and CDR2 YFSETQ come from the germline V gene. V gave up 1 base and J gave up 6 bases, with 3 bases separating them. The full variable domain, with the rest looked up from reference TRBV5-1 and TRBJ2-3, is KAGVTQTPRYLIKTRGQQVTLSCSPISGHRSVSWYQQTPGQGLQFLFEYFSETQRNKGNFPGRFSGRQFSNSRSEMNVSTLELGDSALYLCASSLYDTQYFGPGTRLTVL.

This clonotype has just a few counts. The V gene is TRBV27, the J gene TRBJ2-7; D is possibly TRBD2 (6 bases). The germline V gene encodes CDR1 MNHEY and CDR2 SMNVEV (reference sequence). Trimming stripped 3 bases from V and 0 bases from J, with 21 bases between. CDR3 length: 18 amino acids. CDR3: CASSFSAPRDWSSYEQYF. CDR3 nucleotide sequence: TGTGCCAGCAGTTTCTCCGCTCCAAGGGACTGGAGCTCCTACGAGCAGTACTTC.

This clonotype was found many times. The genes are TRBV20-1 and TRBJ2-1; 10 bases line up with TRBD2. Trimming took 3 bases from V and 9 from J; bases not matched to a gene: 11. CDR3 length: 15 residues. Germline CDR1 is DFQATT and CDR2 is SNEGSKA (reference sequence). The CDR3 nucleotides are TGCAGTGCTAGTAGGGCTAGCGGGGGCGGGAGTGAGCAGTTCTTC. Translating gives CSASRASGGGSEQFF.

In this sample, this clonotype turned up a few times. J is TRBJ2-4 and V is TRBV7-2; D is unresolved. CDR3 length equals 16 residues. Trimming removed 0 bases from V and 0 bases from J, with 9 bases in between. Germline CDR1 and CDR2: SGHTA and FQGNSA. CDR3 DNA sequence: TGTGCCAGCAGCTTAGCCGCCTTGGGAGCCAAAAACATTCAGTACTTC. Translation gives CASSLAALGAKNIQYF.

A remark on this clonotype: It may be a read error: a sequence one base away is much more abundant. The chain carries TRBV28 and TRBJ2-1; 7 nucleotides match TRBD2. Germline CDR1 reads MDHEN; CDR2 reads SYDVKM. This CDR3 region has 17 residues. The CDR3 nucleotides are TGTGCCAACAGTCCATCCTTCGCGGGAGAAATAAACGATGAGCAGTTCTTC. Protein sequence: CANSPSFAGEINDEQFF.

This clonotype was recorded many times. The chain carries TRBV7-2 and TRBJ1-6; TRBD1 might be the D (6 bases). There are 15 residues in the CDR3. Germline values: CDR1 SGHTA, CDR2 FQGNSA. Between the trimmed V and J ends, which lost 1 base and 5 bases, there was a span of 9 bases. Here the CDR3 DNA reads TGTGCCAGCAGCTTAGTGGCAGGGGATAATTCACCCCTCCACTTT. It is translated as CASSLVAGDNSPLHF.

This clonotype has more than one count but fewer than ten. The chain uses TRBV5-4 and TRBJ2-5; tentatively, D is TRBD2 (6 bases). Trimming removed 4 bases at V and 4 bases at J, with 8 bases between. Germline V gene lookup returns CDR1 SGHNT and CDR2 YYREEE (reference sequence). This CDR3 spans 12 amino acids. DNA of the CDR3: TGTGCCAGCAGCCGGGACTCAGAGACCCAGTACTTC. It yields the protein CASSRDSETQYF.

There are many counts of this clonotype. The chain recombines TRBV11-2 with TRBJ2-5; D is ambiguous. V lost 1 base and J lost 1, with 13 bases in between. The germline V gene has CDR1 SGHAT and CDR2 FQNNGV. The CDR3 consists of 16 residues. CDR3 sequence: CASSLAIRQLQETQYF. For the CDR3, the DNA is TGTGCCAGCAGCTTAGCGATCCGACAACTCCAAGAGACCCAGTACTTC. The variable domain in full, with the rest retrieved from reference TRBV11-2 and TRBJ2-5, is EAGVAQSPRYKIIEKRQSVAFWCNPISGHATLYWYQQILGQGPKLLIQFQNNGVVDDSQLPKDRFSAERLKGVDSTLKIQPAKLEDSAVYLCASSLAIRQLQETQYFGPGTRLLVL.

This clonotype was counted at least ten times. The CDR3 bases are TGTGCCAGCAGCCCCCCTGGGGCCTCCGGACTAGCGGGAAGCAATGAGCAGTTCTTC. It codes for CASSPPGASGLAGSNEQFF. The chain carries TRBV7-3 and TRBJ2-1; 12 bases fit TRBD2. This CDR3 contains 19 residues. The V gene end was trimmed by 5 bases and the J gene end by 6 bases; junction bases not matched to a gene: 17. Germline CDR1 is SGHTA and CDR2 is FQGTGA.

This clonotype was seen a handful of times. The V and J genes are TRBV20-1 and TRBJ2-1; no clear D gene. This CDR3 region has 12 residues. V lost 0 bases and J 5 bases, leaving 5 bases between the germline ends. Germline lookup yields CDR1 DFQATT and CDR2 SNEGSKA (reference sequence). In DNA, the CDR3 is TGCAGTGCTAGAGATTTTGACAATGAGCAGTTCTTC. As protein: CSARDFDNEQFF.

This clonotype was found a few times. The junction departs from germline at one end; a sequencing error may be responsible. The chain uses TRBV28 and TRBJ2-7; a possible D gene is TRBD2 (5 bases). The CDR3 totals 12 residues. Germline-derived CDR1 and CDR2 are MDHEN and SYDVKM. The CDR3 sequence: CASSPPLGLGDF. CDR3 nucleotides: TGTGCCAGCAGTCCCCCCCTTGGGTTGGGAGACTTC.

This clonotype was counted many times. The chain recombines TRBV5-1 with TRBJ2-1; tentative D call: TRBD2 (6 bases). With 0 bases removed from V and 1 base from J, the gap between germline ends came to 11 bases. Germline V gene sequence: CDR1 SGHRS, CDR2 YFSETQ. The CDR3 extends over 16 amino acids. Here the CDR3 DNA reads TGCGCCAGCAGCTTGGCCATGGGGGGTTCCTACAATGAGCAGTTCTTC. Its translation: CASSLAMGGSYNEQFF. Looking up the rest from reference TRBV5-1 and TRBJ2-1 gives the full variable domain: KAGVTQTPRYLIKTRGQQVTLSCSPISGHRSVSWYQQTPGQGLQFLFEYFSETQRNKGNFPGRFSGRQFSNSRSEMNVSTLELGDSALYLCASSLAMGGSYNEQFFGPGTRLTVL.

The V call is TRBV20-1, the J call TRBJ2-7; 8 positions agree with TRBD2. Looked up from germline, CDR1 is DFQATT and CDR2 is SNEGSKA (reference sequence). This CDR3 is 15 amino acids long. Losses at the gene ends were 3 bases for V and 2 bases for J; bases not matched to a gene: 9. The CDR3 sequence: CSASYREGTPYEQYF. DNA for the CDR3: TGCAGTGCTAGTTATCGGGAGGGTACACCCTACGAGCAGTACTTC.

This clonotype was counted ten times or more. The CDR3 region has the DNA TGTGCCAGCAGCAACGACAGGGGAGGACGAAGTTATGGCTACACCTTC. It specifies CASSNDRGGRSYGYTF. This chain joins TRBV12-3 or TRBV12-4 and TRBJ1-2; 8 bases line up with TRBD1. The V and J ends lost 6 bases and 5 bases, in that order; junction bases with no gene match: 14. The CDR3 loop spans 16 amino acids.